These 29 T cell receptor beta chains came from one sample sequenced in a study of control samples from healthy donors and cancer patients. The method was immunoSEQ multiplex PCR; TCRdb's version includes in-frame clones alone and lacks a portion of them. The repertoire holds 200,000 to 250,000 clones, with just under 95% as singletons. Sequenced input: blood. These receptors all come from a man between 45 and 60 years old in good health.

CDR3 sequence reads: CASIRPGALGFYGYTF. CDR3 nucleotide sequence: TGTGCCAGCATCCGCCCCGGGGCTCTAGGGTTCTATGGCTACACCTTC. The J gene is TRBJ1-2, the V gene TRBV28, with D possibly being TRBD1 (5 bases). V gave up 7 bases and J gave up 4 bases, with 22 bases separating them. The length of the CDR3 is 16 residues. CDR1 MDHEN and CDR2 SYDVKM come from the germline V gene.

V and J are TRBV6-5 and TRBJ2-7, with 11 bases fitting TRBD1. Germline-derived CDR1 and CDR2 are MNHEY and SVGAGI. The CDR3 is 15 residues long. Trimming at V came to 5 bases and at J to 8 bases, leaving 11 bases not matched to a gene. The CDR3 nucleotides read TGTGCCAGCAGTACCGCCGGGACAGGGGGAAGTAAGCAGTACTTC. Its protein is CASSTAGTGGSKQYF.

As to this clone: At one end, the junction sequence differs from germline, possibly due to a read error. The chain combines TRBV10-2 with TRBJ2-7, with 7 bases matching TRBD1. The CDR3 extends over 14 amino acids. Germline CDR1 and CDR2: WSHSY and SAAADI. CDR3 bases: TGCGCCAGCAGCCTAGGGGGCCCCTCTTACGAGCGGTACTTC. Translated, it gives CASSLGGPSYERYF.

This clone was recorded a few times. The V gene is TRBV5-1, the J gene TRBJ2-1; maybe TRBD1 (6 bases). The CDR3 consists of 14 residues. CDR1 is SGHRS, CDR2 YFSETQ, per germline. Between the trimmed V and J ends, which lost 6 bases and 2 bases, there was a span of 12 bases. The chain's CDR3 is CASTLQGPYNEQFF. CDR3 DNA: TGCGCCAGCACCCTACAGGGACCCTACAATGAGCAGTTCTTC. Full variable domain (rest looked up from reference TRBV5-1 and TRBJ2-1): KAGVTQTPRYLIKTRGQQVTLSCSPISGHRSVSWYQQTPGQGLQFLFEYFSETQRNKGNFPGRFSGRQFSNSRSEMNVSTLELGDSALYLCASTLQGPYNEQFFGPGTRLTVL.

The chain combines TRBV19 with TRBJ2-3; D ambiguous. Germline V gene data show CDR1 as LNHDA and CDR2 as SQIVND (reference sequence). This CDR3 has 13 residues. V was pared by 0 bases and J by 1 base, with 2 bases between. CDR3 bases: TGTGCCAGTAGTATAGAGGGCACAGATACGCAGTATTTT. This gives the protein CASSIEGTDTQYF. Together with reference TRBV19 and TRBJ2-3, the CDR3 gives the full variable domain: DGGITQSPKYLFRKEGQNVTLSCEQNLNHDAMYWYRQDPGQGLRLIYYSQIVNDFQKGDIAEGYSVSREKKESFPLTVTSAQKNPTAFYLCASSIEGTDTQYFGPGTRLTVL.

The chain's CDR3 is CASSQDQTSGGTDTQYF. In nucleotides, the CDR3 is TGTGCCAGCAGCCAAGATCAGACTAGCGGAGGCACAGATACGCAGTATTTT. The chain uses TRBV4-2 and TRBJ2-3, with 9 bases fitting TRBD2. V trimming: 0 bases; J trimming: 1 base; junction bases outside the gene matches: 5. The CDR3 loop spans 17 amino acids. CDR1 and CDR2 (germline): LGHNA, YNFKEQ.

The CDR3 protein is CASSQGPSTNQPQHF. CDR3 sequence (DNA): TGCGCCAGCAGCCAAGGGCCCAGTACCAATCAGCCCCAGCATTTT. The chain couples TRBV4-1 to TRBJ1-5; no definite D call. The ends were cut back, 1 base at V and 3 bases at J, with 10 bases in the middle. The V gene's germline CDR1 is MGHRA and CDR2 YSYEKL. CDR3 length: 15 amino acids.

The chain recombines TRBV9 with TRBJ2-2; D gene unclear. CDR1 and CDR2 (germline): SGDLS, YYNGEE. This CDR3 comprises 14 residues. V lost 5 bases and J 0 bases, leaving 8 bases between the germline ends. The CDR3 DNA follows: TGTGCCAGCAGTGATGGGGCGAACACCGGGGAGCTGTTTTTT. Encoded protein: CASSDGANTGELFF.

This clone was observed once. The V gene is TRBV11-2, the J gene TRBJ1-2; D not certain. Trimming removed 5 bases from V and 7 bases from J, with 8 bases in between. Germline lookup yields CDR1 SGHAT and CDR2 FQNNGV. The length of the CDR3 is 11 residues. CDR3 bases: TGTGCCAGCAGCCCAGGTCGTGGCTACACCTTC. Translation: CASSPGRGYTF.

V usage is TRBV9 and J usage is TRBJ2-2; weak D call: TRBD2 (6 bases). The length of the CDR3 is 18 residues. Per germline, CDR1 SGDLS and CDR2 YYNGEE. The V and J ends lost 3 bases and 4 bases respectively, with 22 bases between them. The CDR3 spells CASSARLGGAGGTGELFF. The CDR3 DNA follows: TGTGCCAGCAGCGCCCGGCTTGGAGGGGCCGGGGGCACCGGGGAGCTGTTTTTT.

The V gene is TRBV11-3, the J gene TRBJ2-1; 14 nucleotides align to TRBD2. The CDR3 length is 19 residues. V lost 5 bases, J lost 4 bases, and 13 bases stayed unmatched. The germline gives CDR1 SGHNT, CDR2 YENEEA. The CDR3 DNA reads TGTGCCAGCAGCCAACGTATCGGACTAGCGGGGGGCGGGTACAATGAGCAGTTCTTC. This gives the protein CASSQRIGLAGGGYNEQFF.

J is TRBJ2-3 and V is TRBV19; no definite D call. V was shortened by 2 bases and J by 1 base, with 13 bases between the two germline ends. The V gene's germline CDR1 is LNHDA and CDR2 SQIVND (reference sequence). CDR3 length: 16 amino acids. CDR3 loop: CASSIISQPRTDTQYF. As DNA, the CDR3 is TGTGCCAGTAGTATAATTTCGCAGCCCCGCACAGATACGCAGTATTTT.

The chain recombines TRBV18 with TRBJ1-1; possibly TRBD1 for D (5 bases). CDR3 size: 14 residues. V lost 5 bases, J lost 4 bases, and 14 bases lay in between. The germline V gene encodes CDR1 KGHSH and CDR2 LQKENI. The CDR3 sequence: CASSGQGKSTEAFF. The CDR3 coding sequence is TGTGCCAGCTCAGGTCAGGGAAAGAGCACTGAAGCTTTCTTT.

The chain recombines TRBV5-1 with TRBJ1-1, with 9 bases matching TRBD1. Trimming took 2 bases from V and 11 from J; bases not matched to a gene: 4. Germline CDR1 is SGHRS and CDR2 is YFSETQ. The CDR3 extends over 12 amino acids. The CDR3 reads CASSLQGAGAFF. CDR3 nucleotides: TGCGCCAGCAGCTTACAGGGGGCGGGGGCTTTCTTT.

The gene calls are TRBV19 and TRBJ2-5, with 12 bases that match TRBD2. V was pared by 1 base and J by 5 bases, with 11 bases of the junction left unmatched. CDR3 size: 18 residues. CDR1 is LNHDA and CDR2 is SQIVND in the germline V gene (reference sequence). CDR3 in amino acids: CASSIVPRLAGDRETQYF. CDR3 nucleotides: TGTGCCAGTAGTATAGTTCCCCGACTAGCGGGAGACAGGGAGACCCAGTACTTC.

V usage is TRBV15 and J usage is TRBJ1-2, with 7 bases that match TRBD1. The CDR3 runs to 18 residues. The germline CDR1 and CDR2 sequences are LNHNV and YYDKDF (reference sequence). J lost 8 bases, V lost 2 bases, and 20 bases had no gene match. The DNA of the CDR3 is TGTGCCACCAGCAGACCTTTTTCGGGACAGTTCTCATATGGAGGCTACACCTTC. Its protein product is CATSRPFSGQFSYGGYTF.

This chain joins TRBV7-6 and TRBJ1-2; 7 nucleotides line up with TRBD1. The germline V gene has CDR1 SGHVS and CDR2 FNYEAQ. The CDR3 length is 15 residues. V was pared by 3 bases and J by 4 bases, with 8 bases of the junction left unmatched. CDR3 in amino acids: CASSFDVQGSYGYTF. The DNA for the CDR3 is TGTGCCAGCAGCTTTGACGTACAGGGGAGCTATGGCTACACCTTC.

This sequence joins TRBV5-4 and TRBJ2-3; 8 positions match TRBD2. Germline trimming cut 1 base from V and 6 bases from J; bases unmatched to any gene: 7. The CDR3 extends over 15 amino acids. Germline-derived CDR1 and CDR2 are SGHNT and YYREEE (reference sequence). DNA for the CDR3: TGTGCCAGCAGCTTGCCCGGGGGGGCCGGGGATACGCAGTATTTT. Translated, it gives CASSLPGGAGDTQYF.

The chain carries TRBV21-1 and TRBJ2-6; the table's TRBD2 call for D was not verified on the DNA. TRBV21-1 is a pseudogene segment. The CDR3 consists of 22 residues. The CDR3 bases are TGTGCCAGCAGCAAAGTGGCGGGGCTAGCGGGGGGATTATACTCTGGGGCCAACGTCCTGACTTTC. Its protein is CASSKVAGLAGGLYSGANVLTF.

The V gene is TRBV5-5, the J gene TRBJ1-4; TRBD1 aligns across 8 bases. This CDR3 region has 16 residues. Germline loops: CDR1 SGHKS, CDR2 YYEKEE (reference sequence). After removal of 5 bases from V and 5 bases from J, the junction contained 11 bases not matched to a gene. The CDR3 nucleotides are TGTGCCAGCAGTTCGCCAACCGGGACAGGAAATGAAAAACTGTTTTTT. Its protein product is CASSSPTGTGNEKLFF.

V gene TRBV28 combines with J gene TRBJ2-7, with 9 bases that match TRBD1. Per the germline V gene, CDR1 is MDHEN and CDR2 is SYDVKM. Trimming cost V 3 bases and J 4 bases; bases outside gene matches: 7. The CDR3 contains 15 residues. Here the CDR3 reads CASSFLDRGKYEQYF. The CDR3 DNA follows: TGTGCCAGCAGTTTTCTGGACAGGGGAAAATACGAGCAGTACTTC.

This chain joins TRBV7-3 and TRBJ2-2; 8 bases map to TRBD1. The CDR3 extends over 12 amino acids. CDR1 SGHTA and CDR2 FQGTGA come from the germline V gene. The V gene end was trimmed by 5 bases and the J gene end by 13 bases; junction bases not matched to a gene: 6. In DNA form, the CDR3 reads TGTGCCAGCAGCACCGACAGGGGAAGGCTGTTTTTT. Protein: CASSTDRGRLFF.

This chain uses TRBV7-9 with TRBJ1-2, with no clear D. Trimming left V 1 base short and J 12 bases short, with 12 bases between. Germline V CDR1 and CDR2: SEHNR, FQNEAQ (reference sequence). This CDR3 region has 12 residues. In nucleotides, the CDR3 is TGTGCCAGCAGCTTAGGGGGTGAGGTCGACACCTTC. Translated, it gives CASSLGGEVDTF.

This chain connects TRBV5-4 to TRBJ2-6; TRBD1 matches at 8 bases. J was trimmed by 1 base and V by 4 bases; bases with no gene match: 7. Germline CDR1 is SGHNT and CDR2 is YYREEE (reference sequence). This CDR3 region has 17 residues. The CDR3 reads CASSPGDRNSGANVLTF. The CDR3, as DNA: TGTGCCAGCAGCCCGGGGGACAGGAATTCTGGGGCCAACGTCCTGACTTTC.

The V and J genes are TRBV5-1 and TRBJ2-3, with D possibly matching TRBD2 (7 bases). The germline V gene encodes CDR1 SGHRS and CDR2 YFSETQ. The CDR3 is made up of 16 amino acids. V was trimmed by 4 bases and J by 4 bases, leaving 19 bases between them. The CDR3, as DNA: TGCGCCAGCAGCCCGGGCGCGGGGGCCGGGGCAGATACGCAGTATTTT. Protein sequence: CASSPGAGAGADTQYF. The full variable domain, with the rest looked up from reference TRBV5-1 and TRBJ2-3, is KAGVTQTPRYLIKTRGQQVTLSCSPISGHRSVSWYQQTPGQGLQFLFEYFSETQRNKGNFPGRFSGRQFSNSRSEMNVSTLELGDSALYLCASSPGAGAGADTQYFGPGTRLTVL.

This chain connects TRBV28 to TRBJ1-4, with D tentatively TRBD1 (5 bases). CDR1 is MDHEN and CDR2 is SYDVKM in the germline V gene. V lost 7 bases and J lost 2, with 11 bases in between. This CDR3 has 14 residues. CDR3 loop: CASTGGATNEKLFF. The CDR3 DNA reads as TGTGCCAGCACCGGCGGGGCGACTAATGAAAAACTGTTTTTT. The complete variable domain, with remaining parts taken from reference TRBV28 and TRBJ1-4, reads DVKVTQSSRYLVKRTGEKVFLECVQDMDHENMFWYRQDPGLGLRLIYFSYDVKMKEKGDIPEGYSVSREKKERFSLILESASTNQTSMYLCASTGGATNEKLFFGSGTQLSVL.

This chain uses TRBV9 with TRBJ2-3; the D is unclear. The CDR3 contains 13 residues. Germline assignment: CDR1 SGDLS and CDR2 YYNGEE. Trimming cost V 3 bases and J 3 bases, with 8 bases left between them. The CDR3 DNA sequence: TGTGCCAGCAGCGGTCAAAGGACAGATACGCAGTATTTT. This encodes CASSGQRTDTQYF.

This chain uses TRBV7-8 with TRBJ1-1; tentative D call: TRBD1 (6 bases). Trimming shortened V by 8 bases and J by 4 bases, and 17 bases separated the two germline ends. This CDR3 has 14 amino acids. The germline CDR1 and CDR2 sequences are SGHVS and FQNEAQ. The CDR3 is CASAWGGSGTEAFF. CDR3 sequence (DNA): TGTGCCAGCGCCTGGGGGGGCTCGGGCACTGAAGCTTTCTTT.

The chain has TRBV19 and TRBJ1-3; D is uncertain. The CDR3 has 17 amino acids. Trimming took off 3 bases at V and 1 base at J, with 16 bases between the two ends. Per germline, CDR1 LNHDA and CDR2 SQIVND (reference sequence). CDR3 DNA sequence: TGTGCCAGTAGTATCCCAGCCTCCCCTGCTTCTGGAAACACCATATATTTT. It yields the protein CASSIPASPASGNTIYF. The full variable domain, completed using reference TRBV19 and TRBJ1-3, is DGGITQSPKYLFRKEGQNVTLSCEQNLNHDAMYWYRQDPGQGLRLIYYSQIVNDFQKGDIAEGYSVSREKKESFPLTVTSAQKNPTAFYLCASSIPASPASGNTIYFGEGSWLTVV.